This T cell receptor (beta chain) was sequenced during a study of blood T cell repertoires in COVID-19. As originally analysed: Reference gene primers were amplified, and this amplification served to estimate nucleated cell counts. TCRdb's copy holds only in-frame clones and misses some; the assay was immunoSEQ multiplex PCR. That table is the source of V, J and clone size, and D and trimming were worked out from the DNA. The sample consists of approximately 300,000 clones, 90% of them appearing once. The TCR sequence derives from a woman aged 40 to 49 with COVID-19, enrolled during active disease. The material sequenced was peripheral blood.

The CDR3 DNA sequence: TGTGCCAGCAGCCCCCGTTCTAGTCTCCATGGCTACACCTTC. This translates into CASSPRSSLHGYTF. J is TRBJ1-2 and V is TRBV7-2; D ambiguous. Germline V CDR1 and CDR2: SGHTA, FQGNSA. With 5 bases removed from V and 6 bases from J, the gap between germline ends came to 16 bases. CDR3 length: 14 amino acids.